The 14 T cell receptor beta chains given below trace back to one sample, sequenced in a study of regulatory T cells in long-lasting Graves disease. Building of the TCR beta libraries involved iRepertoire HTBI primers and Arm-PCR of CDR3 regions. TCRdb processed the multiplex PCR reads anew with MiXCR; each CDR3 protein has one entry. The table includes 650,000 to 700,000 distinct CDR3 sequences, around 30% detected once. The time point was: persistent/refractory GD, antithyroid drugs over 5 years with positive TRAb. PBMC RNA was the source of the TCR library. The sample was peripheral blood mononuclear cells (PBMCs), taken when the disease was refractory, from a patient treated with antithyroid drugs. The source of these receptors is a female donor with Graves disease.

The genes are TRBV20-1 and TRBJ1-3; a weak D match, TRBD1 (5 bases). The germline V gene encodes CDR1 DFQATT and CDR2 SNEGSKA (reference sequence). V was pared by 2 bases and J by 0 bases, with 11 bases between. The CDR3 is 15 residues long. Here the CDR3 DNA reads TGCAGTGCTAGACGCGGGACGGGCTCTGGAAACACCATATATTTT. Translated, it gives CSARRGTGSGNTIYF.

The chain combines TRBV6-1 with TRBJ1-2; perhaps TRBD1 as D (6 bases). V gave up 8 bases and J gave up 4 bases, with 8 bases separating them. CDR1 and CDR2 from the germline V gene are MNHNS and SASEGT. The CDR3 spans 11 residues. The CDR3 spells CASRDTYGYTF. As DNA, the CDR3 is TGTGCCAGCCGGGACACCTATGGCTACACCTTC.

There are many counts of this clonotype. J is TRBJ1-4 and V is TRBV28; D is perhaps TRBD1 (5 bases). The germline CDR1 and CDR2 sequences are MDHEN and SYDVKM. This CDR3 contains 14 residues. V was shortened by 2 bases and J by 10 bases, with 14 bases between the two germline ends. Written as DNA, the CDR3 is TGTGCCAGCAGTTTACGAGGACCTGGGGGAAAACTGTTTTTT. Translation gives CASSLRGPGGKLFF. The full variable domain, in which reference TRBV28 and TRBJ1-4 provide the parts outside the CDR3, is DVKVTQSSRYLVKRTGEKVFLECVQDMDHENMFWYRQDPGLGLRLIYFSYDVKMKEKGDIPEGYSVSREKKERFSLILESASTNQTSMYLCASSLRGPGGKLFFGSGTQLSVL.

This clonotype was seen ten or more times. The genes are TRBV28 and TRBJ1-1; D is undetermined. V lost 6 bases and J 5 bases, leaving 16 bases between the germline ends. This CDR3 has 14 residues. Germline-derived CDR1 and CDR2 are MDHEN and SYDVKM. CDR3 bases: TGTGCCAGCAGCCCTCGGGAGGCGAGGACTGAAGCTTTCTTT. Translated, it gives CASSPREARTEAFF.

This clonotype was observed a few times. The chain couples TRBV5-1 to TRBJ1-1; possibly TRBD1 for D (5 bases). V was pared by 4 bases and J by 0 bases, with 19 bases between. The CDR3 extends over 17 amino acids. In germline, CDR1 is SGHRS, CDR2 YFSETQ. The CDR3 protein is CASSPGTAILLNTEAFF. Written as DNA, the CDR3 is TGCGCCAGCAGCCCCGGGACGGCCATACTTCTGAACACTGAAGCTTTCTTT.

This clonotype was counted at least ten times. The CDR3 DNA is TGTGCCAGCCAAATAGCGGGAGGCCACACCGGGGAGCTGTTTTTT. It is translated as CASQIAGGHTGELFF. This chain connects TRBV7-3 to TRBJ2-2; 10 bases line up with TRBD2. Germline CDR1 reads SGHTA; CDR2 reads FQGTGA. The CDR3 loop spans 15 amino acids. V was pared by 8 bases and J by 3 bases, with 6 bases of the junction left unmatched.

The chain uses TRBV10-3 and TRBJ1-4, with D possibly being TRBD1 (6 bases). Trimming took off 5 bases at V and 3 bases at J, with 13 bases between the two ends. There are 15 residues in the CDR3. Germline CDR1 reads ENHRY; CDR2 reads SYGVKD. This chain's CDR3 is CAISNPGVPNEKLFF. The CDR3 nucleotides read TGTGCCATCAGTAATCCAGGGGTACCTAATGAAAAACTGTTTTTT.

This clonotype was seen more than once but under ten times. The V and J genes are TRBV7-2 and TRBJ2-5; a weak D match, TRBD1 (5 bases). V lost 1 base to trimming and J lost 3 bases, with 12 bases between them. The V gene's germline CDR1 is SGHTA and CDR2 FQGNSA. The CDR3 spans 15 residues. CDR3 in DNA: TGTGCCAGCAGCTTAGGGCCACAGGTCGAAGAGACCCAGTACTTC. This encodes CASSLGPQVEETQYF.

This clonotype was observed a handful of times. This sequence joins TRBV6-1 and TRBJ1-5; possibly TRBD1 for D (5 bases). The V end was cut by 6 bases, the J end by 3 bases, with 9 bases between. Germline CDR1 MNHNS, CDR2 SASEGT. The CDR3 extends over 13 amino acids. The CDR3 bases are TGTGCCAGCAGACGGGGGAACAATCAGCCCCAGCATTTT. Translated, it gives CASRRGNNQPQHF.

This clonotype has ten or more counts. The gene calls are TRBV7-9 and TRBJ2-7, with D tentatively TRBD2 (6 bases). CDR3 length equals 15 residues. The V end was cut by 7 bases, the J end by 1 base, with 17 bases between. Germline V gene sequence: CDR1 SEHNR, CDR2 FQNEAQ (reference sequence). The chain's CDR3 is CASTPAGRSSYEQYF. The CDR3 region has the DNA TGTGCCAGCACCCCGGCGGGACGAAGTTCCTACGAGCAGTACTTC.

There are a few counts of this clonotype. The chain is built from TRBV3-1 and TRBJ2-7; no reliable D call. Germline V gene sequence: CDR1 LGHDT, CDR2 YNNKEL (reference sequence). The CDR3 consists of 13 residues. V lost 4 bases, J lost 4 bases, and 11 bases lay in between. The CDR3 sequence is CASSPQNTYEQYF. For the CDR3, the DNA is TGTGCCAGCAGCCCTCAGAACACTTACGAGCAGTACTTC.

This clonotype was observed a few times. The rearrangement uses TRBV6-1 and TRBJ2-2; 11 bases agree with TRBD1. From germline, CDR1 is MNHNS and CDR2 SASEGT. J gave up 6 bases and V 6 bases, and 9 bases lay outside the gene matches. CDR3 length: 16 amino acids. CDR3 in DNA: TGTGCCAGCAGGCAGCCCGGGACAGGGGGATCCGGGGAGCTGTTTTTT. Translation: CASRQPGTGGSGELFF.

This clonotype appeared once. The CDR3 coding sequence is TGTGCCACCCGTGGACACGGGGGCAATCAGCCCCAGCATTTT. This translates into CATRGHGGNQPQHF. V gene TRBV24-1 combines with J gene TRBJ1-5; tentatively, D is TRBD1 (5 bases). The V and J ends lost 9 bases and 2 bases respectively, with 13 bases between them. The germline V gene encodes CDR1 KGHDR and CDR2 SFDVKD. The CDR3 is made up of 14 amino acids.

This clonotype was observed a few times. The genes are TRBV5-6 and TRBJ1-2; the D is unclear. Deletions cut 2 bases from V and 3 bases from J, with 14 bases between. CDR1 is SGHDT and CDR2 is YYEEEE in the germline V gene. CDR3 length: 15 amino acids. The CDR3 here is CASSFVRGADYGYTF. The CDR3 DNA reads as TGTGCCAGCAGCTTCGTTCGCGGTGCAGACTATGGCTACACCTTC.